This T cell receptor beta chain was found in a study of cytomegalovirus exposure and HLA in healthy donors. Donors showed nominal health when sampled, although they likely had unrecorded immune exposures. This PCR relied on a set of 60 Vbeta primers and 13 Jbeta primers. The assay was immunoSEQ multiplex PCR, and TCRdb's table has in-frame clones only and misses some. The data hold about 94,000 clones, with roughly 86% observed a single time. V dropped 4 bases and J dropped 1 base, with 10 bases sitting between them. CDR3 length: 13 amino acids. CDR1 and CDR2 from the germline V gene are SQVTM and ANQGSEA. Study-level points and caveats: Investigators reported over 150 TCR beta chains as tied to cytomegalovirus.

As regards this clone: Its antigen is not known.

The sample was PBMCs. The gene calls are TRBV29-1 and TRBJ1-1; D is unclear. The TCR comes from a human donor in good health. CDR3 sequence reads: CSVVKTTNTEAFF. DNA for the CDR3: TGCAGCGTTGTAAAAACTACGAACACTGAAGCTTTCTTT.